This T cell receptor (beta chain) stems from a study of OX40 agonist ivuxolimab in advanced cancers. In the study overall: Patients were roughly 81% male with ages roughly 23 to 90, mean about 54. Three dose-escalation patients had partial responses: one with hepatocellular carcinoma and two with cutaneous melanoma.

Whole-study findings and limits: Both blood CD4+ and CD8+ T cells showed clonal growth by week 6 at 0.1 to 3.0 mg/kg.

Clones were read by immunoSEQ multiplex PCR, and TCRdb kept only the in-frame ones, dropping some. The sample holds under 80,000 clones; roughly four fifths are singletons and the top ten take around 5%. Germline V lookup: CDR1 MNHEY, CDR2 SVGAGI. The junction had 7 bases not matched to a gene; V was cut back by 11 bases and J by 1 base. This CDR3 spans 13 amino acids. Excluded were patients having autoimmune disease history or systemic immunosuppression. Regarding this clone: The antigen remains unidentified.

The source material was CD4+ or CD8+ T cells sorted from blood, sampled in a trial of the OX40 agonist ivuxolimab. The chain employs TRBV6-5 and TRBJ2-5; the match to TRBD1 covers 7 bases. The sequence was collected from an adult with an advanced solid tumor such as melanoma, head and neck, liver or kidney cancer. In DNA form, the CDR3 reads TGTGCCGGGGCGTGGACAGGCCAAGAGACCCAGTACTTC. Its protein product is CAGAWTGQETQYF.